The 4 T cell receptor beta chains given below trace back to one sample, sequenced in a study of T cells after yellow fever vaccination. From the 5' RACE reads, TCRdb called clonotypes with MiXCR, one entry per CDR3 protein. The top ten clones hold about 3% of a sample with some 300,000 distinct CDR3 sequences, around 10% of them seen once. The sequences come from CD4+ T cells sorted from PBMCs, collected 45 days after the yellow fever booster vaccination. Receptors originate from a young man who received the YFV17D yellow fever vaccine.

In this sample, this clonotype turned up many times. The chain links TRBV7-9 to TRBJ1-1; D unclear. V shed 8 bases and J shed 10 bases, with 26 bases lying between them. Germline values: CDR1 SEHNR, CDR2 FQNEAQ (reference sequence). CDR3 size: 15 residues. CDR3 in amino acids: CASRPEAAPLGRAFF. The CDR3 bases are TGTGCCAGCCGCCCCGAGGCAGCCCCTCTCGGGCGAGCTTTCTTT.

V gene TRBV4-2 combines with J gene TRBJ1-2; D gene ambiguous. The V gene's germline CDR1 is LGHNA and CDR2 YNFKEQ. This CDR3 contains 14 residues. V lost 1 base, J lost 6 bases, and 12 bases lay in between. CDR3 amino acids: CASSQGFGRDGYTF. DNA of the CDR3: TGTGCCAGCAGCCAAGGATTTGGTCGGGATGGCTACACCTTC.

This chain connects TRBV7-9 to TRBJ1-2; D ambiguous. V shed 1 base and J shed 4 bases, with 10 bases lying between them. The CDR3 sequence is 14 residues long. The germline V gene encodes CDR1 SEHNR and CDR2 FQNEAQ (reference sequence). The CDR3 loop reads CASSLGTRAYGYTF. The CDR3 nucleotides read TGTGCCAGCAGCTTAGGTACCCGGGCCTATGGCTACACCTTC.

DNA of the CDR3: TGTGCCACCAGTGATTTGCATCAGGGGCGCACAGATACGCAGTATTTT. It translates to CATSDLHQGRTDTQYF. The genes are TRBV24-1 and TRBJ2-3; tentatively, D is TRBD1 (6 bases). The V end lost 0 bases, the J end lost 1 base, and 10 bases lay between the germline ends. Germline V gives CDR1 KGHDR, CDR2 SFDVKD. The CDR3 covers 16 residues.